Following are 31 T cell receptor beta chains from one sample sequenced in a study of blood T cell repertoires in COVID-19. The data were produced by immunoSEQ multiplex PCR, yet TCRdb's version contains in-frame clones alone and is incomplete. The sample consists of about 49,000 clones, roughly 82% of them appearing once. Source material: peripheral blood. The source of these receptors is an older woman with acute or convalescent COVID-19.

The count of this clone is one. The rearrangement joins TRBV11-3 to TRBJ2-3; TRBD2 matches 11 bases. Trimming took 5 bases from V and 11 from J; bases not matched to a gene: 9. The germline V gene encodes CDR1 SGHNT and CDR2 YENEEA. The CDR3 runs 14 residues. CDR3 nucleotides: TGTGCCAGCAGCCTAGGGACTAGCGGCGGATGGCAGTATTTT. Its translation: CASSLGTSGGWQYF.

The chain carries TRBV3-1 (or the pseudogene TRBV3-2) and TRBJ2-3; 8 bases fit TRBD1. The trim removed 4 bases at V and 3 bases at J, leaving 12 bases unmatched. The CDR3 sequence is 17 residues long. CDR1 is LGHDT and CDR2 is YNNKEL in the germline V gene (reference sequence). The CDR3 DNA is TGTGCCAGCAGCCCCGAGGGGACAGGCTTTTGGACAGATACGCAGTATTTT. This encodes CASSPEGTGFWTDTQYF.

This rearrangement joins TRBV19 to TRBJ1-2; D ambiguous. This CDR3 has 15 amino acids. Trimming stripped 2 bases from V and 4 bases from J, with 14 bases between. Germline values: CDR1 LNHDA, CDR2 SQIVND (reference sequence). CDR3 sequence (DNA): TGTGCCAGTAGTATAACCTCGACTGGTAGCTATGGCTACACCTTC. Residues: CASSITSTGSYGYTF.

The chain has TRBV5-8 and TRBJ2-3, with 14 bases matching TRBD2. The CDR3 runs 20 residues. V was clipped by 4 bases and J by 1 base; unmatched bases: 14. Germline V gives CDR1 SGHTS, CDR2 YDEGEE. CDR3 nucleotides: TGTGCCAGCAGCGACCTGAAGACTAGCGGGGGGGCCGCGGGCACAGATACGCAGTATTTT. Protein: CASSDLKTSGGAAGTDTQYF.

The V gene is TRBV28, the J gene TRBJ2-7, with a possible D match to TRBD1 (5 bases). V was pared by 2 bases and J by 2 bases, with 10 bases between. Germline V gene sequence: CDR1 MDHEN, CDR2 SYDVKM. CDR3 length equals 14 residues. DNA for the CDR3: TGTGCCAGCAGTTTAACAGGAGAAACCTACGAGCAGTACTTC. This sequence encodes CASSLTGETYEQYF.

This rearrangement joins TRBV5-1 to TRBJ1-6; TRBD1 agrees at 9 bases. V lost 3 bases and J lost 7; bases outside the gene matches: 5. This CDR3 is built from 15 residues. Germline CDR1 reads SGHRS; CDR2 reads YFSETQ. The CDR3 DNA follows: TGCGCCAGCAGCTCTGGACAGGGGCAGAATTCACCCCTCCACTTT. It encodes CASSSGQGQNSPLHF.

The chain employs TRBV7-9 and TRBJ2-3; no reliable D call. Per germline, CDR1 SEHNR and CDR2 FQNEAQ (reference sequence). V was trimmed by 5 bases and J by 0 bases, leaving 9 bases between them. CDR3 length: 14 amino acids. CDR3 sequence: CASSPSTSTDTQYF. Here the CDR3 DNA reads TGTGCCAGCAGCCCCTCTACTAGCACAGATACGCAGTATTTT.

The chain recombines TRBV30 with TRBJ2-5; possible D gene TRBD1, 6 bases. The CDR3 is 13 residues long. The V gene lost 0 bases and the J gene lost 6 bases, with 11 bases spanning the gap. CDR1 GTSNPN and CDR2 SVGIG come from the germline V gene (reference sequence). This CDR3 reads CAWSVSGAKTQYF. The CDR3 nucleotides read TGTGCCTGGAGTGTGTCAGGGGCGAAGACCCAGTACTTC.

This clone is a singleton in its sample. The chain carries TRBV18 and TRBJ2-6; no clear D. The V end was cut by 0 bases, the J end by 2 bases, with 8 bases between. CDR1 is KGHSH, CDR2 LQKENI, per germline. The CDR3 length is 16 residues. As DNA, the CDR3 is TGTGCCAGCTCACCACCTGGGCAGGCTGGGGCCAACGTCCTGACTTTC. Its translation is CASSPPGQAGANVLTF.

The chain combines TRBV9 with TRBJ2-1, with TRBD2 matching 8 bases. CDR3 length equals 16 residues. Trimming cost V 2 bases and J 4 bases; bases outside gene matches: 8. The germline V gene has CDR1 SGDLS and CDR2 YYNGEE. The CDR3 DNA is TGTGCCAGCAGCGTTATGGAAGCGGGAGCTTACAATGAGCAGTTCTTC. It codes for CASSVMEAGAYNEQFF. Together with reference TRBV9 and TRBJ2-1, the CDR3 gives the full variable domain: DSGVTQTPKHLITATGQRVTLRCSPRSGDLSVYWYQQSLDQGLQFLIQYYNGEERAKGNILERFSAQQFPDLHSELNLSSLELGDSALYFCASSVMEAGAYNEQFFGPGTRLTVL.

The V call is TRBV9, the J call TRBJ2-3; TRBD2 agrees at 8 bases. Trimming at V came to 0 bases and at J to 5 bases, leaving 5 bases not matched to a gene. The CDR3 loop spans 15 amino acids. Germline loops: CDR1 SGDLS, CDR2 YYNGEE. The CDR3 coding sequence is TGTGCCAGCAGCGTAGCGGGGGGGCCAGTAGATACGCAGTATTTT. Protein product: CASSVAGGPVDTQYF.

This clone was seen a few times. The V and J genes are TRBV19 and TRBJ1-1; TRBD1 matches at 9 bases. CDR3 size: 19 residues. Germline V gene lookup returns CDR1 LNHDA and CDR2 SQIVND (reference sequence). The J segment lost 6 bases and the V segment lost 5 bases, leaving 22 bases of the junction unmatched. Here the CDR3 reads CASSQQGTGSLVRWAEAFF. CDR3 in DNA: TGTGCCAGTAGTCAGCAAGGGACAGGGAGCCTCGTTAGGTGGGCTGAAGCTTTCTTT.

CDR3 bases: TGTGCCAGCTCACCACCGGAGACTAGAGGAGAGACCCAGTACTTC. Amino acids: CASSPPETRGETQYF. This sequence joins TRBV18 and TRBJ2-5; D might be TRBD2 (6 bases). CDR3 length: 15 amino acids. From germline, CDR1 is KGHSH and CDR2 LQKENI. Trimming removed 0 bases from V and 4 bases from J, with 12 bases in between.

This rearrangement joins TRBV9 to TRBJ1-3; D may be TRBD1 (6 bases). The CDR3 is 13 amino acids. The germline CDR1 and CDR2 sequences are SGDLS and YYNGEE. The germline V and J ends were trimmed by 8 bases and 1 base, with 10 bases remaining between them. CDR3 in amino acids: CASTTGSGNTIYF. The CDR3, as DNA: TGTGCCAGTACTACAGGGTCTGGAAACACCATATATTTT.

This rearrangement joins TRBV4-1 to TRBJ2-3; the match to TRBD2 covers 8 bases. Germline V gene data show CDR1 as MGHRA and CDR2 as YSYEKL. Unmatched junction bases numbered 7, after V lost 2 bases and J lost 6 bases. The CDR3 contains 15 residues. CDR3 residues: CASSQMGLGGDTQYF. In DNA form, the CDR3 reads TGCGCCAGCAGCCAAATGGGACTAGGAGGGGATACGCAGTATTTT.

The chain joins TRBV19 to TRBJ1-2, with no clear D. The germline V gene encodes CDR1 LNHDA and CDR2 SQIVND (reference sequence). V was shortened by 8 bases and J by 7 bases, with 14 bases between the two germline ends. CDR3 length: 12 amino acids. The CDR3, as DNA: TGTGCCAGTCTTACGTCAGGTGTTGGCTACACCTTC. Amino acid sequence: CASLTSGVGYTF.

The rearrangement joins TRBV9 to TRBJ2-1, with 8 bases identical to TRBD1. The CDR3 totals 15 residues. CDR1 and CDR2 from the germline V gene are SGDLS and YYNGEE. The V and J ends lost 0 bases and 3 bases, in that order; junction bases with no gene match: 2. DNA of the CDR3: TGTGCCAGCAGCGTAGGGACAGGGATCTACAATGAGCAGTTCTTC. Translated, it gives CASSVGTGIYNEQFF. Full variable domain (remainder filled in from reference TRBV9 and TRBJ2-1): DSGVTQTPKHLITATGQRVTLRCSPRSGDLSVYWYQQSLDQGLQFLIQYYNGEERAKGNILERFSAQQFPDLHSELNLSSLELGDSALYFCASSVGTGIYNEQFFGPGTRLTVL.

The chain combines TRBV9 with TRBJ2-1, with D perhaps matching TRBD1 (7 bases). V lost 2 bases and J lost 7, with 16 bases in between. Germline CDR1 and CDR2: SGDLS and YYNGEE. The CDR3 consists of 15 residues. The CDR3 bases are TGTGCCAGCAGCGTGGCCAGGGGGGTCCGAAATGAGCAGTTCTTC. It codes for CASSVARGVRNEQFF.

The rearrangement uses TRBV10-3 and TRBJ1-5; TRBD1 aligns across 8 bases. Trimming took 3 bases from V and 6 from J; bases not matched to a gene: 13. Germline CDR1 ENHRY, CDR2 SYGVKD. The CDR3 is made up of 17 amino acids. CDR3 coding DNA: TGTGCCATCAGTGACGACACAGGGGGAACGATCGGTCAGCCCCAGCATTTT. The encoded protein is CAISDDTGGTIGQPQHF.

The chain employs TRBV3-1 (or the pseudogene TRBV3-2) and TRBJ2-1, with TRBD2 matching 8 bases. The germline V gene encodes CDR1 LGHDT and CDR2 YNNKEL (reference sequence). The junction had 7 bases not matched to a gene; V was cut back by 1 base and J by 5 bases. This CDR3 is built from 16 residues. CDR3 region: CASSQGGTRPNNEQFF. The CDR3 coding sequence is TGTGCCAGCAGCCAAGGAGGGACTAGACCAAACAATGAGCAGTTCTTC.

V usage is TRBV19 and J usage is TRBJ1-5; 9 bases are shared with TRBD1. V trimming: 5 bases; J trimming: 4 bases; junction bases outside the gene matches: 9. The CDR3 has 16 residues. From germline, CDR1 is LNHDA and CDR2 SQIVND (reference sequence). In DNA, the CDR3 is TGTGCCAGTAGTCAAGCGGAGACAGGGGGGAATCAGCCCCAGCATTTT. Residues: CASSQAETGGNQPQHF. The full variable domain, in which reference TRBV19 and TRBJ1-5 provide the parts outside the CDR3, is DGGITQSPKYLFRKEGQNVTLSCEQNLNHDAMYWYRQDPGQGLRLIYYSQIVNDFQKGDIAEGYSVSREKKESFPLTVTSAQKNPTAFYLCASSQAETGGNQPQHFGDGTRLSIL.

This clone was seen a few times. The rearrangement joins TRBV6-4 to TRBJ2-1, with TRBD2 matching over 13 bases. The germline V gene has CDR1 MRHNA and CDR2 SNTAGT. After removal of 3 bases from V and 4 bases from J, the junction contained 0 bases not matched to a gene. This CDR3 is built from 15 residues. The CDR3 nucleotides are TGTGCCAGCAGTGAGACTAGCGGGGGGTACAATGAGCAGTTCTTC. It is translated as CASSETSGGYNEQFF.

V and J are TRBV28 and TRBJ1-1; a weak D match, TRBD1 (5 bases). Germline CDR1 and CDR2: MDHEN and SYDVKM. This CDR3 contains 11 residues. The V end lost 6 bases, the J end lost 11 bases, and 13 bases lay between the germline ends. The CDR3 loop is CASRGLSLAFF. CDR3 in DNA: TGTGCCAGCAGGGGGCTCAGTCTGGCTTTCTTT. The entire variable domain, with the rest obtained from reference TRBV28 and TRBJ1-1, is as follows: DVKVTQSSRYLVKRTGEKVFLECVQDMDHENMFWYRQDPGLGLRLIYFSYDVKMKEKGDIPEGYSVSREKKERFSLILESASTNQTSMYLCASRGLSLAFFGQGTRLTVV.

V and J are TRBV19 and TRBJ1-2; TRBD1 might be the D (6 bases). V dropped 6 bases and J dropped 5 bases, with 10 bases sitting between them. CDR1 is LNHDA, CDR2 SQIVND, per germline (reference sequence). The CDR3 is 12 residues long. CDR3 sequence (DNA): TGTGCCAGTAGAGGACAGTTATATGGCTACACCTTC. Translation: CASRGQLYGYTF. Full variable domain (rest looked up from reference TRBV19 and TRBJ1-2): DGGITQSPKYLFRKEGQNVTLSCEQNLNHDAMYWYRQDPGQGLRLIYYSQIVNDFQKGDIAEGYSVSREKKESFPLTVTSAQKNPTAFYLCASRGQLYGYTFGSGTRLTVV.

The rearrangement joins TRBV5-4 to TRBJ2-1; 9 bases fit TRBD2. The germline CDR1 and CDR2 sequences are SGHNT and YYREEE (reference sequence). There are 13 residues in the CDR3. J gave up 4 bases and V 9 bases, and 5 bases lay outside the gene matches. The CDR3 loop is CATSSGTYNEQFF. CDR3 coding DNA: TGTGCCACCTCTAGCGGGACGTACAATGAGCAGTTCTTC.

The gene calls are TRBV15 and TRBJ2-2, with unresolved D. The CDR3 extends over 15 amino acids. Trimming took 4 bases from V and 1 from J, leaving 10 bases between them. Germline CDR1 and CDR2: LNHNV and YYDKDF (reference sequence). The CDR3 DNA reads TGTGCCACCAGCAACAACATCAGGAACACCGGGGAGCTGTTTTTT. It translates to CATSNNIRNTGELFF.

This sequence joins TRBV5-1 and TRBJ1-1; possibly TRBD1 for D (5 bases). This CDR3 contains 14 residues. From germline, CDR1 is SGHRS and CDR2 YFSETQ. Trimming stripped 0 bases from V and 11 bases from J, with 17 bases between. CDR3 region: CASSLDPVGGSAFF. The CDR3 DNA follows: TGCGCCAGCAGCTTGGATCCTGTGGGGGGTTCGGCTTTCTTT.

This rearrangement joins TRBV25-1 to TRBJ2-7; D gene ambiguous. Germline values: CDR1 MGHDK, CDR2 SYGVNS. Deletions cut 6 bases from V and 5 bases from J, with 11 bases between. The CDR3 length is 12 residues. The DNA of the CDR3 is TGTGCCAGCAGGAGGTCTTCCCACGAGCAGTACTTC. Protein product: CASRRSSHEQYF.

The chain joins TRBV19 to TRBJ1-2; D may be TRBD1 (6 bases). This CDR3 comprises 15 residues. Germline V gene lookup returns CDR1 LNHDA and CDR2 SQIVND (reference sequence). V gave up 9 bases and J gave up 6 bases, with 23 bases separating them. CDR3 DNA sequence: TGTGCCAGCCACCCTCGGGGGGCTCGACTCGATGGCTACACCTTC. This sequence encodes CASHPRGARLDGYTF.

This clone has more than one count but fewer than ten. V gene TRBV9 combines with J gene TRBJ1-1; tentatively, D is TRBD1 (6 bases). Deletions cut 4 bases from V and 2 bases from J, with 18 bases between. The CDR3 sequence is 16 residues long. Germline V gives CDR1 SGDLS, CDR2 YYNGEE. CDR3 sequence: CASSPSRFGGNTEAFF. CDR3 nucleotide sequence: TGTGCCAGCAGCCCCAGCCGTTTTGGGGGCAACACTGAAGCTTTCTTT.

The CDR3: CASSSAGAGTGELFF. CDR3 in DNA: TGTGCCAGCAGTTCAGCGGGGGCGGGGACCGGGGAGCTGTTTTTT. This chain joins TRBV25-1 and TRBJ2-2; the match to TRBD2 covers 8 bases. There are 15 residues in the CDR3. Germline trimming cut 5 bases from V and 5 bases from J; bases unmatched to any gene: 7. The germline V gene encodes CDR1 MGHDK and CDR2 SYGVNS.